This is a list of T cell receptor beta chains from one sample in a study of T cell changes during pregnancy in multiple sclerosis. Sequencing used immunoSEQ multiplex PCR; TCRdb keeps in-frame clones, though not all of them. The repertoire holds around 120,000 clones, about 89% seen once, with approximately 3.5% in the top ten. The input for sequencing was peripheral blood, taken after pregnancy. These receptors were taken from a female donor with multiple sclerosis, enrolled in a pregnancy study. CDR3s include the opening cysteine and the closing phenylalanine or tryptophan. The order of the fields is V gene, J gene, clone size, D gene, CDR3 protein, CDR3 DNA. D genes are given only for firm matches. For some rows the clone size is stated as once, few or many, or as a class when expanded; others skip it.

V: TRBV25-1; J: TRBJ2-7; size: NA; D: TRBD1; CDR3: CASSEYFRGLLYEQYF; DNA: TGTGCCAGCAGTGAATATTTCAGGGGGTTGCTCTACGAGCAGTACTTC
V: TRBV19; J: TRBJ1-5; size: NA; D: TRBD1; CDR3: CASSPGTGSNQPQHF; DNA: TGTGCCAGTAGCCCAGGGACAGGGAGCAATCAGCCCCAGCATTTT
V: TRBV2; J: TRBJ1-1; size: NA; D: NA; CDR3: CASSTGGGNTEAFF; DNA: TGTGCCAGCAGCACGGGAGGGGGTAACACTGAAGCTTTCTTT
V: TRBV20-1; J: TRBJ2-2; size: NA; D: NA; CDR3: CSADSAGELFF; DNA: TGCAGTGCTGACTCCGCCGGGGAGCTGTTTTTT
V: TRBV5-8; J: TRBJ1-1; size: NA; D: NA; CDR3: CASSLIHGVSVREAFF; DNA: TGTGCCAGCAGCTTAATCCACGGAGTCAGCGTACGTGAAGCTTTCTTT
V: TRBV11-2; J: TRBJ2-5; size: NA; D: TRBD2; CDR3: CASSLDILAGEETQYF; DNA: TGTGCCAGCAGCTTAGATATCCTAGCGGGGGAAGAGACCCAGTACTTC
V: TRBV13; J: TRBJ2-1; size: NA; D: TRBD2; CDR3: CASSPTSEAPIYNEQFF; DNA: TGTGCCAGCAGCCCAACTAGCGAGGCCCCTATCTACAATGAGCAGTTCTTC
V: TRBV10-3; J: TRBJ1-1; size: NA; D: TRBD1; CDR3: CAIRTTGVTEAFF; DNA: TGTGCCATCAGGACGACAGGGGTAACTGAAGCTTTCTTT
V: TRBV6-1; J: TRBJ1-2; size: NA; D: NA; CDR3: CASSIDARGYTF; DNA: TGTGCCAGCAGCATCGACGCTAGGGGCTACACCTTC
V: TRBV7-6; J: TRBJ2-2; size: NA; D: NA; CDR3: CASSSGTTNTGELFF; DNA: TGTGCCAGCAGCTCAGGGACAACGAACACCGGGGAGCTGTTTTTT
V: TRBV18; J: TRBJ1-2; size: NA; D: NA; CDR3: CASSPEFYGYTF; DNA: TGTGCCAGCTCACCGGAGTTCTATGGCTACACCTTC
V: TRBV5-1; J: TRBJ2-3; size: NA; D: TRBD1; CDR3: CASTDPGGIRTDTQYF; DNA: TGCGCCAGCACCGACCCAGGGGGCATAAGGACAGATACGCAGTATTTT
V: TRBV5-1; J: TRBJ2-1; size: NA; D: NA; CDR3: CASSLAGLSHNEQFF; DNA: TGCGCCAGCAGCTTGGCAGGGTTATCCCACAATGAGCAGTTCTTC
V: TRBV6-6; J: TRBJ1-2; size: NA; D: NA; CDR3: CASRQTAGYTF; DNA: TGTGCCAGCCGACAGACGGCTGGCTACACCTTC
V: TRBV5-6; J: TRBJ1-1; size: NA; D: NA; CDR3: CASSTETGAASEAFF; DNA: TGTGCCAGCAGCACAGAAACAGGAGCCGCCTCTGAAGCTTTCTTT
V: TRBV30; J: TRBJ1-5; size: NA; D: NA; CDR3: CAWSFGLGRGGQPQHF; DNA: TGTGCCTGGAGTTTTGGGCTGGGACGGGGGGGTCAGCCCCAGCATTTT
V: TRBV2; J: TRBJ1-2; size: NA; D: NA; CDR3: CASSGMTPGYGYTF; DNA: TGTGCCAGCAGTGGGATGACTCCGGGGTATGGCTACACCTTC
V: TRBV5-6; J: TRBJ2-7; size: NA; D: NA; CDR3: CASSLEGYEQYF; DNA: TGTGCCAGCAGCTTAGAGGGTTACGAGCAGTACTTC
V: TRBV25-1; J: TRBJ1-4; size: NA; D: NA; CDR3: CASSEWDNLNEKLFF; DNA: TGTGCCAGCAGTGAATGGGACAATTTAAATGAAAAACTGTTTTTT
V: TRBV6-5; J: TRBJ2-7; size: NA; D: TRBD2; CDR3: CASRLGGGVAYEQYF; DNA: TGTGCCAGCAGGCTGGGTGGGGGGGTCGCCTACGAGCAGTACTTC
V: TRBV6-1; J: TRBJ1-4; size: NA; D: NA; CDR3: CASRKQFEKLFF; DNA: TGTGCCAGCAGAAAACAGTTCGAAAAACTGTTTTTT
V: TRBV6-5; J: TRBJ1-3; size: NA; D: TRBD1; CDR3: CASRGQDRSGNTIYF; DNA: TGTGCCAGCAGGGGACAGGACCGCTCTGGAAACACCATATATTTT
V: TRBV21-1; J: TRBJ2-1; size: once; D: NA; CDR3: CASPMGDLSSYNEQFF; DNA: TGTGCCAGCCCAATGGGAGACTTGAGCTCCTACAATGAGCAGTTCTTC
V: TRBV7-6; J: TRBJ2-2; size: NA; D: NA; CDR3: CASTPTRTGELFF; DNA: TGTGCCAGCACCCCAACACGAACCGGGGAGCTGTTTTTT
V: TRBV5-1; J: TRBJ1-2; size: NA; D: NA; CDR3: CASSVWGGDYGYTF; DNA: TGCGCCAGCAGCGTTTGGGGGGGCGACTATGGCTACACCTTC